Listed below are T cell receptor beta chains from one sample, sequenced in a study of T-cell reconstitution after alpha-beta-depleted transplantation in children. TCRdb ran MiXCR on the PCR reads and lists one entry per CDR3 protein. The sample contains hundreds of thousands of distinct CDR3 sequences, about 15% of which appear only once. Material: PBMCs from the stem cell graft donor, obtained from the stem cell graft. The receptors stem from a human donor who donated a stem cell graft to a child with acute myeloid leukemia. Both conserved end residues are trimmed from each CDR3.

>TRBV5-1|TRBJ2-1
ASSLASGSYDEQF
>TRBV7-2|TRBJ1-2
ASSLDRVPT
>TRBV29-1|TRBJ1-1
SVVTLVGTEAF
>TRBV25-1|TRBJ1-2
ASSEGDRGDGYT
>TRBV5-5|TRBJ2-3
ASSPGSAQY
>TRBV6-6|TRBJ1-4
ASSPSAGGKLF
>TRBV7-2|TRBJ2-5
ASSAGGLGTQY
>TRBV10-2|TRBJ1-1
ASSEWAGGRTEAF
>TRBV7-2|TRBJ2-3
ASSTTYRGDTDTQY
>TRBV7-3|TRBJ2-1
ASSFNIFEEQF
>TRBV12-3/TRBV12-4|TRBJ2-2
ASLDGDIGELF
>TRBV7-2|TRBJ2-3
ATMPTGTDTQY
>TRBV4-3|TRBJ1-1
ASSAAIGPTFEAF
>TRBV6-2/TRBV6-3|TRBJ1-5
ASSPIPGQGTLQPQH
>TRBV5-4|TRBJ2-7
ASSMDRGQTYEQY
>TRBV20-1|TRBJ1-4
SAPSGEKLF
>TRBV29-1|TRBJ1-1
SVESGVSANTEAF
>TRBV12-3/TRBV12-4|TRBJ2-6
ASSLGTLPGGANVLT
>TRBV7-2|TRBJ2-1
ASSLGPIPYEQF
>TRBV29-1|TRBJ1-1
SVGGESTEAF
>TRBV6-6|TRBJ2-5
ASSNGPQETQY
>TRBV6-5|TRBJ2-7
ASSSQTGGSYEQY
>TRBV20-1|TRBJ2-5
SAAGLAGGPGAQY
>TRBV20-1|TRBJ2-1
SARDGGGGLPNEQF
>TRBV15|TRBJ2-5
ATSRPGTREETQY
>TRBV7-9|TRBJ1-2
ASSQQGNYGYT
>TRBV29-1|TRBJ1-1
SVTSSNRANTEAF
>TRBV20-1|TRBJ1-4
SALQGKGEKLF
>TRBV7-3|TRBJ2-1
ASSLRVGEQF
>TRBV10-3|TRBJ1-1
AIRETHNTEAF
>TRBV6-4|TRBJ1-2
ASSDRGPSDGYT
>TRBV20-1|TRBJ1-2
SARDPWDGTRVGYT
>TRBV13|TRBJ2-2
ASSLQGYTGELF
>TRBV20-1|TRBJ2-2
SARRAGGTYAGELF
>TRBV7-9|TRBJ1-2
ASSPDGDGYT
>TRBV27|TRBJ2-1
ASSSGQGESSYNEQF
>TRBV20-1|TRBJ2-3
SAGQAIGGDTQY
>TRBV20-1|TRBJ1-2
SAADRSIYGYT
>TRBV20-1|TRBJ2-5
SAKEDSETQY
>TRBV18|TRBJ2-7
ASSPLGQGYEQY
>TRBV20-1|TRBJ1-2
SAGVGYT
>TRBV7-6|TRBJ2-3
ASSLTGGQDTQY
>TRBV20-1|TRBJ2-3
SARRPGQGVTDTQY
>TRBV29-1|TRBJ1-3
SVEDVGGGSGNTIY
>TRBV6-2/TRBV6-3|TRBJ2-3
ASSYRGDRTDTQY
>TRBV4-2|TRBJ1-1
ASSQGGDVNTEAF
>TRBV3-1|TRBJ1-1
ASSLQTGGEAF
>TRBV5-5|TRBJ2-1
ASSFTTSGRLDNEQF
>TRBV12-3/TRBV12-4|TRBJ1-5
ASSSGAGGTGQPQH
>TRBV20-1|TRBJ1-5
SASRVVDQPQH
>TRBV24-1|TRBJ2-1
ATSDRDRGRYNEQF
>TRBV5-6|TRBJ2-7
ASSLYAAGYEQY
>TRBV24-1|TRBJ2-1
ATSVALAGGNEQF
>TRBV29-1|TRBJ2-3
SVERLGQGVTDTQY
>TRBV10-3|TRBJ2-3
AISDPLGELTDTQY
>TRBV20-1|TRBJ2-2
SVQLRGPTGELF
>TRBV29-1|TRBJ2-3
SVTWDFVGTDTQY
>TRBV20-1|TRBJ1-1
SARAGQINTEAF
>TRBV4-1|TRBJ1-1
ASSHIPDREEAF
>TRBV12-3/TRBV12-4|TRBJ1-5
ASSFGQPQH